These 5 T cell receptor beta chains were sequenced from one sample in a study of blood T cell repertoires in COVID-19. Data came from immunoSEQ multiplex PCR; TCRdb stores just in-frame clones and leaves some out. The sample has roughly 220,000 clones; about 80% are singletons. The sample was PBMCs or T cells enriched from blood (not recorded which). The receptors derive from a woman in her thirties or forties with acute COVID-19.

This rearrangement joins TRBV30 to TRBJ1-1; TRBD1 matches at 7 bases. Per the germline V gene, CDR1 is GTSNPN and CDR2 is SVGIG (reference sequence). Trimming cost V 0 bases and J 1 base; bases outside gene matches: 8. There are 16 residues in the CDR3. CDR3 sequence (DNA): TGTGCCTGGAGTGTACTTGCTGGGACAGCGAACACTGAAGCTTTCTTT. It codes for CAWSVLAGTANTEAFF.

This chain links TRBV9 with TRBJ2-2; weak D call: TRBD2 (6 bases). The CDR3 is made up of 14 amino acids. The germline V gene has CDR1 SGDLS and CDR2 YYNGEE. V was shortened by 5 bases and J by 3 bases, with 11 bases between the two germline ends. The CDR3 DNA is TGTGCCAGCAGGATTAGCGGTTACACCGGGGAGCTGTTTTTT. It translates to CASRISGYTGELFF.

Only a few counts were recorded for this clone. The chain carries TRBV12-3 or TRBV12-4 and TRBJ1-5; D remains unclear. CDR3 size: 13 residues. The V gene lost 3 bases and the J gene lost 5 bases, with 8 bases spanning the gap. The CDR3 protein is CASSFNRDQPQHF. CDR3 nucleotide sequence: TGTGCCAGCAGTTTTAACAGAGATCAGCCCCAGCATTTT.

This clone was counted many times. The same CDR3 arises from other DNA sequences in this sample as well. The chain links TRBV7-8 to TRBJ1-4, with 7 bases lining up with TRBD1. The length of the CDR3 is 14 residues. The V gene end was trimmed by 5 bases and the J gene end by 4 bases; junction bases not matched to a gene: 4. The germline V gene has CDR1 SGHVS and CDR2 FQNEAQ. CDR3 in amino acids: CASSLGTVNEKLFF. The CDR3 DNA is TGTGCCAGCAGCCTCGGGACAGTTAATGAAAAACTGTTTTTT.

CDR3 bases: TGTGCCAGTAGTATTGGCGGGGCAACTAATGAAAAACTGTTTTTT. This encodes CASSIGGATNEKLFF. The V gene is TRBV19, the J gene TRBJ1-4; no clear D. CDR3 length equals 15 residues. Trimming pared 3 bases from V and 0 bases from J, leaving 8 bases between. Germline V gives CDR1 LNHDA, CDR2 SQIVND (reference sequence). The full variable domain, in which reference TRBV19 and TRBJ1-4 provide the parts outside the CDR3, is DGGITQSPKYLFRKEGQNVTLSCEQNLNHDAMYWYRQDPGQGLRLIYYSQIVNDFQKGDIAEGYSVSREKKESFPLTVTSAQKNPTAFYLCASSIGGATNEKLFFGSGTQLSVL.